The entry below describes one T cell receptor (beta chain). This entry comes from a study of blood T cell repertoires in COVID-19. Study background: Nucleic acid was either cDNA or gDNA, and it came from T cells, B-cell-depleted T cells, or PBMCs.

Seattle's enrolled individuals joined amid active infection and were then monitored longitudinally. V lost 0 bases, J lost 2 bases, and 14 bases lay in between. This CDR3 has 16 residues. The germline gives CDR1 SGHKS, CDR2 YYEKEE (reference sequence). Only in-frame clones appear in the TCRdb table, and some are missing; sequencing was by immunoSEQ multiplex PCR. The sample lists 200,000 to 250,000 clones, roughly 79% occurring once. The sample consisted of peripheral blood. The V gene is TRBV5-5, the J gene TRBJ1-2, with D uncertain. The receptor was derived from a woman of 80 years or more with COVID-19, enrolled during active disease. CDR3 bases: TGTGCCAGCAGCTTGGAGTTGTTGTCGGGAAACTATGGCTACACCTTC. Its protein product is CASSLELLSGNYGYTF.